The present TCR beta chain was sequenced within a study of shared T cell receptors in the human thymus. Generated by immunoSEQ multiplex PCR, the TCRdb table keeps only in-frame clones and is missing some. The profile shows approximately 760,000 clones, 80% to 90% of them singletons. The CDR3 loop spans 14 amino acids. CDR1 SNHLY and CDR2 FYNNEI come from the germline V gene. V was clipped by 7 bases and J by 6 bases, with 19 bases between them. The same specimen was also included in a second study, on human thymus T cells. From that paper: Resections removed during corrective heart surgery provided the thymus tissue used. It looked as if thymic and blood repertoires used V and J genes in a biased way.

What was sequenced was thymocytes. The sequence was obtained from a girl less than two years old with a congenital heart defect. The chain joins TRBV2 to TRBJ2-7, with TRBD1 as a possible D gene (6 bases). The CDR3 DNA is TGTGCCAGCATGTCCGGGACACCTCCTGCCGAGCAGTACTTC. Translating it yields CASMSGTPPAEQYF.